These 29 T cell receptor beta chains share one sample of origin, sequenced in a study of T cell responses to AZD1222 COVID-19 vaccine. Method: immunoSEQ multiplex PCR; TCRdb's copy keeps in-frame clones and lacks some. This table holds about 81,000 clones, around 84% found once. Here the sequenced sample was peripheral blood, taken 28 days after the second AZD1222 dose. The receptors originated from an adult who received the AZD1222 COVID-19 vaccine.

The CDR3 protein is CASSSPRGPGGDGYTF. The CDR3 DNA sequence: TGTGCCAGCAGTTCCCCCCGCGGCCCGGGAGGGGATGGCTACACCTTC. The chain employs TRBV6-5 and TRBJ1-2, with a possible D match to TRBD1 (5 bases). This CDR3 contains 16 residues. Germline CDR1 MNHEY, CDR2 SVGAGI. Deletions cut 4 bases from V and 6 bases from J, with 21 bases between.

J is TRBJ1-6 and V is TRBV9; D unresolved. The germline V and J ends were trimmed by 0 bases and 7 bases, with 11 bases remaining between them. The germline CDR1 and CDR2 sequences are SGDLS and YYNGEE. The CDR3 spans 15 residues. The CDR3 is CASSVGAPRNSPLHF. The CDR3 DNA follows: TGTGCCAGCAGCGTAGGCGCCCCGCGGAATTCACCCCTCCACTTT.

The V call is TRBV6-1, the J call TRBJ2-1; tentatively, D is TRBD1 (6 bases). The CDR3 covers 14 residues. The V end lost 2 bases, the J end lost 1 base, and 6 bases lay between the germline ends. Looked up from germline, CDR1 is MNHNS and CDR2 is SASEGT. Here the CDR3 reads CASSEQGSYNEQFF. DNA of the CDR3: TGTGCCAGCAGTGAACAGGGGTCCTACAATGAGCAGTTCTTC.

The CDR3 reads CASSDMQGGEQYF. The CDR3 nucleotides are TGCGCCAGCAGTGATATGCAGGGGGGCGAGCAGTACTTC. This chain links TRBV10-1 with TRBJ2-7, with D possibly being TRBD1 (7 bases). The CDR3 covers 13 residues. Trimming took 3 bases from V and 6 from J, leaving 12 bases between them. The germline CDR1 and CDR2 sequences are WNHNN and SYGVQD (reference sequence).

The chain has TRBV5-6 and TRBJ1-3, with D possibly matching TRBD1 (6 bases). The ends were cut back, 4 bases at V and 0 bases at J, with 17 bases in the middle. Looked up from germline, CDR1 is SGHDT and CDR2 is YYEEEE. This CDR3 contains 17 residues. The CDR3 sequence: CASSRRGQGTSGNTIYF. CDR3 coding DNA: TGTGCCAGCAGCCGCCGTGGGCAGGGGACCTCTGGAAACACCATATATTTT. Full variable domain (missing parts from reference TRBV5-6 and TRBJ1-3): DAGVTQSPTHLIKTRGQQVTLRCSPKSGHDTVSWYQQALGQGPQFIFQYYEEEERQRGNFPDRFSGHQFPNYSSELNVNALLLGDSALYLCASSRRGQGTSGNTIYFGEGSWLTVV.

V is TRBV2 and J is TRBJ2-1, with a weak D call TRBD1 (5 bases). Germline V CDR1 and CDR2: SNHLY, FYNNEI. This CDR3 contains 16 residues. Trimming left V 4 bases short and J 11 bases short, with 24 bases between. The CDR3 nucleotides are TGTGCCAGCAGTGCCACGGTGGCAAGGGGTCCTCAAAAGCAGTTCTTC. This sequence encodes CASSATVARGPQKQFF.

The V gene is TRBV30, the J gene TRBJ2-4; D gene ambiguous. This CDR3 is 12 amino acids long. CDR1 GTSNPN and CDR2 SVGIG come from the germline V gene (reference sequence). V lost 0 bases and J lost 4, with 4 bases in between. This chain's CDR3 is CAWSVQKNIQYF. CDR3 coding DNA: TGTGCCTGGAGTGTCCAGAAAAACATTCAGTACTTC.

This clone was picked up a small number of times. CDR3 residues: CASTPPWASRNTEAFF. CDR3 DNA: TGTGCCAGCACCCCCCCCTGGGCGTCCCGGAACACTGAAGCTTTCTTT. The rearrangement links TRBV7-2 to TRBJ1-1; no definite D call. The CDR3 contains 16 residues. CDR1 and CDR2 from the germline V gene are SGHTA and FQGNSA. V lost 7 bases, J lost 1 base, and 19 bases lay in between. The whole variable domain, remainder taken from reference TRBV7-2 and TRBJ1-1, is GAGVSQSPSNKVTEKGKDVELRCDPISGHTALYWYRQSLGQGLEFLIYFQGNSAPDKSGLPSDRFSAERTGGSVSTLTIQRTQQEDSAVYLCASTPPWASRNTEAFFGQGTRLTVV.

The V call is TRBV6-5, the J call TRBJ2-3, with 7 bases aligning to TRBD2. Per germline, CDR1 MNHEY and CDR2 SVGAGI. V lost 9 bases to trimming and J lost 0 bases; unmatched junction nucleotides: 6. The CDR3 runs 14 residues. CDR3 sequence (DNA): TGTGCCAGTGCCCTAGCGGAGAGCACAGATACGCAGTATTTT. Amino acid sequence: CASALAESTDTQYF.

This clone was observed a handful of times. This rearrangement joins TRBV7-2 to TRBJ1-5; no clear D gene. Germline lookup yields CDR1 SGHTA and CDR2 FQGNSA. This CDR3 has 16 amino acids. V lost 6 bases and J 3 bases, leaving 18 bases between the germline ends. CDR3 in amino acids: CASSQTVVSYNQPQHF. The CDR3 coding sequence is TGTGCCAGCAGTCAAACGGTAGTAAGTTACAATCAGCCCCAGCATTTT. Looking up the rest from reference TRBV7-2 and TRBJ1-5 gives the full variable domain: GAGVSQSPSNKVTEKGKDVELRCDPISGHTALYWYRQSLGQGLEFLIYFQGNSAPDKSGLPSDRFSAERTGGSVSTLTIQRTQQEDSAVYLCASSQTVVSYNQPQHFGDGTRLSIL.

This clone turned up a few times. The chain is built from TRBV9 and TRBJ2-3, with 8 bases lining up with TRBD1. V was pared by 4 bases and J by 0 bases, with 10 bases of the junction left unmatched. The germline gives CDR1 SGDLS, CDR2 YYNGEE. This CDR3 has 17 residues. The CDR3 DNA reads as TGTGCCAGCAGCACCACGGACAGGGTCGGTAGCACAGATACGCAGTATTTT. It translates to CASSTTDRVGSTDTQYF. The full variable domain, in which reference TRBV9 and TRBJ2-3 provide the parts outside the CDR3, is DSGVTQTPKHLITATGQRVTLRCSPRSGDLSVYWYQQSLDQGLQFLIQYYNGEERAKGNILERFSAQQFPDLHSELNLSSLELGDSALYFCASSTTDRVGSTDTQYFGPGTRLTVL.

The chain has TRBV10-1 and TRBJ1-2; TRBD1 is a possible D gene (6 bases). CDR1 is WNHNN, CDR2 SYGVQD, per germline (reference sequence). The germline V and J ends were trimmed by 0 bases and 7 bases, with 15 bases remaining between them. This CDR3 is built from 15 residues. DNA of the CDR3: TGCGCCAGCAGTGAGTCTATTACAGGGTTCAGTGGCTACACCTTC. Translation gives CASSESITGFSGYTF.

CDR3 sequence: CASSAGEDTEAFF. The CDR3 DNA sequence: TGTGCCAGCAGTGCAGGGGAAGACACTGAAGCTTTCTTT. The J gene is TRBJ1-1, the V gene TRBV28; tentatively, D is TRBD1 (6 bases). The CDR3 has 13 amino acids. CDR1 MDHEN and CDR2 SYDVKM come from the germline V gene. Trimming cost V 5 bases and J 3 bases, with 10 bases left between them.

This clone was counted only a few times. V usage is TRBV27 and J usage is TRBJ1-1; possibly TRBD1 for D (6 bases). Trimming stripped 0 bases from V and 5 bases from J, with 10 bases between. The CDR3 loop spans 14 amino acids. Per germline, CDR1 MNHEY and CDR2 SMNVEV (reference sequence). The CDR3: CASSLSQGRTEAFF. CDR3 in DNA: TGTGCCAGCAGTTTATCCCAGGGGCGGACTGAAGCTTTCTTT.

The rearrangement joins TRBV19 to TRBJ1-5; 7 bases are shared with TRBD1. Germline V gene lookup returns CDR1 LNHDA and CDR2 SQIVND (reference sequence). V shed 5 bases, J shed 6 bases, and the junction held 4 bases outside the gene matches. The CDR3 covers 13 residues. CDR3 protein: CASSSQGTQPQHF. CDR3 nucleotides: TGTGCCAGTAGTTCACAGGGGACTCAGCCCCAGCATTTT. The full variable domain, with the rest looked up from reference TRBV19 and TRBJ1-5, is DGGITQSPKYLFRKEGQNVTLSCEQNLNHDAMYWYRQDPGQGLRLIYYSQIVNDFQKGDIAEGYSVSREKKESFPLTVTSAQKNPTAFYLCASSSQGTQPQHFGDGTRLSIL.

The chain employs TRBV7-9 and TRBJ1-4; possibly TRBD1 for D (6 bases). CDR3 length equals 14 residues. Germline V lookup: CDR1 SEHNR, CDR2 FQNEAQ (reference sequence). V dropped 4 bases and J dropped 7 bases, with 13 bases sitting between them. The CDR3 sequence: CASSSQGDGEKLFF. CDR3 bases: TGTGCCAGCAGCTCACAGGGCGACGGTGAAAAACTGTTTTTT.

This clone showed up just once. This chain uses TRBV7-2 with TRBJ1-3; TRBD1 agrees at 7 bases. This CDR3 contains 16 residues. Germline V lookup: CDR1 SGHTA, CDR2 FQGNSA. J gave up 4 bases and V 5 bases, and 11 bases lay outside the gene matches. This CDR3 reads CASSPQDRRTGNTIYF. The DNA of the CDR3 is TGTGCCAGCAGCCCACAGGACAGGAGGACAGGAAACACCATATATTTT.

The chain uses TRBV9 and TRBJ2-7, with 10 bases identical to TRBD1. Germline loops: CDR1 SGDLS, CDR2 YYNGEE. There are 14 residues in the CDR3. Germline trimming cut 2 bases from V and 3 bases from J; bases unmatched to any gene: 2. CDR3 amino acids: CASSVGTGDYEQYF. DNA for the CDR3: TGTGCCAGCAGCGTTGGGACAGGGGACTACGAGCAGTACTTC.

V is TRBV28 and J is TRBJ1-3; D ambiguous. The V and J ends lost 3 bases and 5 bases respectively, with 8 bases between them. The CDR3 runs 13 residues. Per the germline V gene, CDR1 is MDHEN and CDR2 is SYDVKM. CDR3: CASSLISRNTIYF. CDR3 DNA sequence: TGTGCCAGCAGTTTGATCAGTAGAAACACCATATATTTT.

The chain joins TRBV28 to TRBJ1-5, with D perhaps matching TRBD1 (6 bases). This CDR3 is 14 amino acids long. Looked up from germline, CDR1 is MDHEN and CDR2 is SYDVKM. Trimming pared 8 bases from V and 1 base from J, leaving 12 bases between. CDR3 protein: CASVQGGSNQPQHF. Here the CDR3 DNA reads TGTGCCAGCGTACAGGGTGGCAGCAATCAGCCCCAGCATTTT.

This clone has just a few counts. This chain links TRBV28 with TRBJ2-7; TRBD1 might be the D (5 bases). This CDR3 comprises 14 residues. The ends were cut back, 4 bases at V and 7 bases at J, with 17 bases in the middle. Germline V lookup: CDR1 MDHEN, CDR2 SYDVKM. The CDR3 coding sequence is TGTGCCAGCAGTTCCCTTCGGACATCCCTTGAGCAGTACTTC. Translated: CASSSLRTSLEQYF.

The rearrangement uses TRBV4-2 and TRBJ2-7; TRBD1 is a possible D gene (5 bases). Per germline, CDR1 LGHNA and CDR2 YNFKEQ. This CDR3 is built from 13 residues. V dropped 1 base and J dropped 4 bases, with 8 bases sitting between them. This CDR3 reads CASSQGQWYEQYF. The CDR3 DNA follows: TGTGCCAGCAGCCAAGGACAGTGGTACGAGCAGTACTTC.

This chain's CDR3 is CASSVGQGNQPQHF. The CDR3 bases are TGCGCCAGCAGCGTGGGACAGGGTAATCAGCCCCAGCATTTT. V is TRBV5-1 and J is TRBJ1-5; 9 nucleotides agree with TRBD1. J gave up 4 bases and V 4 bases, and 3 bases lay outside the gene matches. The CDR3 extends over 14 amino acids. Germline CDR1 is SGHRS and CDR2 is YFSETQ. Together with reference TRBV5-1 and TRBJ1-5, the CDR3 gives the full variable domain: KAGVTQTPRYLIKTRGQQVTLSCSPISGHRSVSWYQQTPGQGLQFLFEYFSETQRNKGNFPGRFSGRQFSNSRSEMNVSTLELGDSALYLCASSVGQGNQPQHFGDGTRLSIL.

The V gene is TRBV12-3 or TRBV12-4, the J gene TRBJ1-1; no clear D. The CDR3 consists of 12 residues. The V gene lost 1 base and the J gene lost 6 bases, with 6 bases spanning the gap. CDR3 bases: TGTGCCAGCAGTTTAGGGTCTTCTGAAGCTTTCTTT. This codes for CASSLGSSEAFF.

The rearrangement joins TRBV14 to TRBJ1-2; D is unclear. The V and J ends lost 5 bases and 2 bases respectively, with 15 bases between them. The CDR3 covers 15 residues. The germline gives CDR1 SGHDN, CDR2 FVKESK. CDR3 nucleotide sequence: TGTGCCAGCAGCGAAAGGGTCTCGGCAAACTATGGCTACACCTTC. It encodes CASSERVSANYGYTF.

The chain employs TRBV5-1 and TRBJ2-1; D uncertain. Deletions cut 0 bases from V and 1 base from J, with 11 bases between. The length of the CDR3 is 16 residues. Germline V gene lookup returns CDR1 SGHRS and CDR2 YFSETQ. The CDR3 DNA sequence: TGCGCCAGCAGCTTGGATTTCGGGTCGTCCTACAATGAGCAGTTCTTC. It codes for CASSLDFGSSYNEQFF.

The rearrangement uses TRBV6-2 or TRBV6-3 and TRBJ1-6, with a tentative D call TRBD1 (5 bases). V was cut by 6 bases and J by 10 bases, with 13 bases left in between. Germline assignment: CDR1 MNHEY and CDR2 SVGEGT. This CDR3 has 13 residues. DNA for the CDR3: TGTGCCAGCAGCCTCGCCAGGGCCTCACCCCTCCACTTT. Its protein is CASSLARASPLHF.

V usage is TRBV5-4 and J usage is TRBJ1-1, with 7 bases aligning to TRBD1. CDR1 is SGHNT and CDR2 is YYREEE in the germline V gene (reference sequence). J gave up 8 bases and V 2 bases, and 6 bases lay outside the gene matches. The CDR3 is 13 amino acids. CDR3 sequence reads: CASSFGTAAEAFF. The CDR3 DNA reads TGTGCCAGCAGCTTTGGGACAGCAGCAGAAGCTTTCTTT.

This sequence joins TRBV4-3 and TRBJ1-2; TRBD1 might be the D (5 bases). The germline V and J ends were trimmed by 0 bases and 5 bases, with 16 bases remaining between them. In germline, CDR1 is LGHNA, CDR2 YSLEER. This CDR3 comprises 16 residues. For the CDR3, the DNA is TGCGCCAGCAGCCAAGATCGCCGGACACTGTATTATGGCTACACCTTC. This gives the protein CASSQDRRTLYYGYTF.